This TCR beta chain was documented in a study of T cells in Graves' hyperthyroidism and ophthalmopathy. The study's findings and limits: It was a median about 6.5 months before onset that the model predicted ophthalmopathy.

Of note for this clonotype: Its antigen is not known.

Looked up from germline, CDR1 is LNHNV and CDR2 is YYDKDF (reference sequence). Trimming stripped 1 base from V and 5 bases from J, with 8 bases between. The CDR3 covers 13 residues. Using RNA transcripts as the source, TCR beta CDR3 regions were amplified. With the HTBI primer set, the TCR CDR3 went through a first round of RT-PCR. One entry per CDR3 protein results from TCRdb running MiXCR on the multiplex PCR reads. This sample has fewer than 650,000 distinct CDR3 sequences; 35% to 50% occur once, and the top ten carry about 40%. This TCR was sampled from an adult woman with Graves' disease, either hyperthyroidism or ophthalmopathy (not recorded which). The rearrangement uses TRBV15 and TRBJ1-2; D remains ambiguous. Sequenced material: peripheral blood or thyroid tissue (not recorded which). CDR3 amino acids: CATSRGAGYGYTF. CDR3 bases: TGTGCCACCAGCAGAGGGGCAGGATATGGCTACACCTTC.